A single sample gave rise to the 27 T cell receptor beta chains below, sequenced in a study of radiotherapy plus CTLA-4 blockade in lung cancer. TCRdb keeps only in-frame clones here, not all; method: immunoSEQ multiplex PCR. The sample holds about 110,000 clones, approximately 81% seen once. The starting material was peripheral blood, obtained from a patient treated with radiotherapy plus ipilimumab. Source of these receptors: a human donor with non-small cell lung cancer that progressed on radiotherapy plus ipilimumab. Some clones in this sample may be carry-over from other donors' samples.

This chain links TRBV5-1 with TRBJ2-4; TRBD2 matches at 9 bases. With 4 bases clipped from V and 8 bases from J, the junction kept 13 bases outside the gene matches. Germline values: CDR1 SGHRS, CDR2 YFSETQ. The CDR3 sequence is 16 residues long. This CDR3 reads CASSLNPLAGLDIQYF. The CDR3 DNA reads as TGCGCCAGCAGCCTGAATCCTCTAGCGGGGCTGGACATTCAGTACTTC.

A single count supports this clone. CDR3: CASSRQVSYEQYF. The CDR3 region has the DNA TGTGCCAGCTCACGCCAGGTATCCTACGAGCAGTACTTC. V usage is TRBV18 and J usage is TRBJ2-7, with D uncertain. Trimming removed 4 bases at V and 1 base at J, with 8 bases between. This CDR3 is 13 amino acids long. CDR1 and CDR2 from the germline V gene are KGHSH and LQKENI.

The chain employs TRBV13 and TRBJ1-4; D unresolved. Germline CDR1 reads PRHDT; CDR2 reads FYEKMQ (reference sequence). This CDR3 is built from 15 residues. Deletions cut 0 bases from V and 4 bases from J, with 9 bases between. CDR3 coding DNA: TGTGCCAGCAGCTTAGGAGGGTTCGGTAATGAAAAACTGTTTTTT. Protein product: CASSLGGFGNEKLFF. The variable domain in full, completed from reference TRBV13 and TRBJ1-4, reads AAGVIQSPRHLIKEKRETATLKCYPIPRHDTVYWYQQGPGQDPQFLISFYEKMQSDKGSIPDRFSAQQFSDYHSELNMSSLELGDSALYFCASSLGGFGNEKLFFGSGTQLSVL.

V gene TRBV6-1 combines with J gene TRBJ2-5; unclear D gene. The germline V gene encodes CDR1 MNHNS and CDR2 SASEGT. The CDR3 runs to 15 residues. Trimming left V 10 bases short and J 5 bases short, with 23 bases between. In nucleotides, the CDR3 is TGTGCCACCCTTTCCCGGGCCCTCCCTCGGGAGACCCAGTACTTC. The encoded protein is CATLSRALPRETQYF.

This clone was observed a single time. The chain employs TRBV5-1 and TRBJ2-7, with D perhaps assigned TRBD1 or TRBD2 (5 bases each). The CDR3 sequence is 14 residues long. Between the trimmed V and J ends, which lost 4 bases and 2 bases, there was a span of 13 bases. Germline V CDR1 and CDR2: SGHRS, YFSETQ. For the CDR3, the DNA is TGCGCCAGCAGCCCAGGGACGGTTACCTACGAGCAGTACTTC. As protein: CASSPGTVTYEQYF. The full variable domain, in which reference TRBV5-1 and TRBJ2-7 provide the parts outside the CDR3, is KAGVTQTPRYLIKTRGQQVTLSCSPISGHRSVSWYQQTPGQGLQFLFEYFSETQRNKGNFPGRFSGRQFSNSRSEMNVSTLELGDSALYLCASSPGTVTYEQYFGPGTRLTVT.

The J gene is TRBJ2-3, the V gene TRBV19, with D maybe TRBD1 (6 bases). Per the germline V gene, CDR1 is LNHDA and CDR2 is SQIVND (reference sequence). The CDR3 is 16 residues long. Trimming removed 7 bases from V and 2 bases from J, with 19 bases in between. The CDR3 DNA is TGTGCCAGTAAGGATCTGTGGGGGCCTTCCACAGATACGCAGTATTTT. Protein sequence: CASKDLWGPSTDTQYF.

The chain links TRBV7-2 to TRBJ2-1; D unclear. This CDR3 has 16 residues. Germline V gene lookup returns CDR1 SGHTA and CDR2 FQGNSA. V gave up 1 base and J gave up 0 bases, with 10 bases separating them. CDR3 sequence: CASSLGSRSSYNEQFF. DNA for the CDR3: TGTGCCAGCAGCTTAGGTAGCAGGAGCTCCTACAATGAGCAGTTCTTC.

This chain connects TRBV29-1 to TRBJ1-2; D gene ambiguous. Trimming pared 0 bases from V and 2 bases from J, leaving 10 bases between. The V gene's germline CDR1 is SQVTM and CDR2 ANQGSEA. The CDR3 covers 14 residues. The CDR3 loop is CSVEDRQRNYGYTF. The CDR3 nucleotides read TGCAGCGTTGAAGATCGGCAGAGAAACTATGGCTACACCTTC.

The CDR3 loop reads CSVESGGTEAFF. CDR3 nucleotides: TGCAGCGTTGAATCAGGGGGCACTGAAGCTTTCTTT. This chain connects TRBV29-1 to TRBJ1-1, with 7 bases aligning to TRBD1. The V gene's germline CDR1 is SQVTM and CDR2 ANQGSEA. This CDR3 is built from 12 residues. V was clipped by 2 bases and J by 4 bases; unmatched bases: 1.

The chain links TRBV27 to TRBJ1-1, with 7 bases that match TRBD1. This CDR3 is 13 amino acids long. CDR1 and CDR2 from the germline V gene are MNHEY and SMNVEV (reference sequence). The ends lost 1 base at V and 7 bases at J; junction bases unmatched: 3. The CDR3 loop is CASSLWAGGEAFF. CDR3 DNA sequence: TGTGCCAGCAGTTTATGGGCAGGGGGTGAAGCTTTCTTT.

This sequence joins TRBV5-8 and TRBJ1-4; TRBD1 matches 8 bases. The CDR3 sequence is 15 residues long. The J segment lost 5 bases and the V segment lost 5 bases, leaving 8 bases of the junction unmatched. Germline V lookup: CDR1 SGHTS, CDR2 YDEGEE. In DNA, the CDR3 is TGTGCCAGCAGTTCCCGACAGGGGCGAAATGAAAAACTGTTTTTT. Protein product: CASSSRQGRNEKLFF.

CDR3 residues: CAWSATGVHEQYF. CDR3 DNA sequence: TGTGCCTGGAGTGCGACAGGGGTCCACGAGCAGTACTTC. The rearrangement joins TRBV30 to TRBJ2-7; 8 bases align to TRBD1. The CDR3 loop spans 13 amino acids. Germline V gives CDR1 GTSNPN, CDR2 SVGIG (reference sequence). With V trimmed by 1 base and J by 5 bases, 4 bases remained unmatched.

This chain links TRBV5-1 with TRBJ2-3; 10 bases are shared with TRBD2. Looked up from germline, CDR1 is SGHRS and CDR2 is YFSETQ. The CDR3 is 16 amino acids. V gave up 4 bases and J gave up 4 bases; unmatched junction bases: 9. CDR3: CASSPLPSGGADTQYF. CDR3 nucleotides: TGCGCCAGCAGCCCCCTTCCTAGCGGGGGCGCAGATACGCAGTATTTT.

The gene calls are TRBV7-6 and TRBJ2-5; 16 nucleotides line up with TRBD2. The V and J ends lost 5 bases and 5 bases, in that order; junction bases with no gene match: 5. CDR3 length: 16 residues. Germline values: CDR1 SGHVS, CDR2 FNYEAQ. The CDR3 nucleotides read TGTGCCAGCAGCCCCGGGACTAGCGGGGGGGATGAGACCCAGTACTTC. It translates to CASSPGTSGGDETQYF.

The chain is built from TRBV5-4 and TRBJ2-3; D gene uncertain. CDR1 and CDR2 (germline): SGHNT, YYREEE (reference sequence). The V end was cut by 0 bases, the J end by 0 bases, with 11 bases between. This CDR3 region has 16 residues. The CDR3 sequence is CASSLAVVRSTDTQYF. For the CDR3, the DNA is TGTGCCAGCAGCTTGGCCGTCGTGAGGAGCACAGATACGCAGTATTTT.

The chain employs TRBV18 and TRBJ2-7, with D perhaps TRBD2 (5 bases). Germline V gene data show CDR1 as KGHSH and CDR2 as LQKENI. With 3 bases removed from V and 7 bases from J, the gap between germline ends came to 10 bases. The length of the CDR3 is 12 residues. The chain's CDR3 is CASSPIAGEQYF. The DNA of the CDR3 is TGTGCCAGCTCACCCATCGCGGGTGAGCAGTACTTC.

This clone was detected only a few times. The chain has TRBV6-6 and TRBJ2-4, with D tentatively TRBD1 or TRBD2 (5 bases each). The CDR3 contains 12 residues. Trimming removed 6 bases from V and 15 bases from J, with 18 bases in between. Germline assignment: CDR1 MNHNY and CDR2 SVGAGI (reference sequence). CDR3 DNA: TGTGCCAGCAGAGACGGGCAGGGACGGGCGTACTTC. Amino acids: CASRDGQGRAYF.

The CDR3 region is CASSPLIRALNTEAFF. The CDR3 region has the DNA TGTGCCAGCTCACCACTCATCAGGGCCTTGAACACTGAAGCTTTCTTT. V is TRBV18 and J is TRBJ1-1, with D possibly being TRBD1 (5 bases). This CDR3 has 16 residues. V lost 1 base, J lost 0 bases, and 12 bases lay in between. Germline V CDR1 and CDR2: KGHSH, LQKENI.

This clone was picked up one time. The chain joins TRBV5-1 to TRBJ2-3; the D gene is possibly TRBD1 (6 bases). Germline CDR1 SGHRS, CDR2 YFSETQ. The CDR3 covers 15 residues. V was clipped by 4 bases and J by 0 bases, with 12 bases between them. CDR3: CASSPTGTSTDTQYF. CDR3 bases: TGCGCCAGCAGCCCGACAGGCACTAGCACAGATACGCAGTATTTT.

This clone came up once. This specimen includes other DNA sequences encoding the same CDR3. CDR3 protein: CASSGTGGYEQYF. The DNA of the CDR3 is TGTGCCAGCAGCGGGACAGGGGGTTACGAGCAGTACTTC. V and J are TRBV2 and TRBJ2-7; 11 bases are shared with TRBD1. J lost 4 bases, V lost 6 bases, and 2 bases had no gene match. Germline lookup yields CDR1 SNHLY and CDR2 FYNNEI. The CDR3 extends over 13 amino acids.

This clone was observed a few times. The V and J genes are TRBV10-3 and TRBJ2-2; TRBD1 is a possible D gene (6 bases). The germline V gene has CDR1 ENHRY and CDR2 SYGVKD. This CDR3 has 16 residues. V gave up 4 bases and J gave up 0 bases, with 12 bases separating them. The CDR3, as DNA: TGTGCCATCAGTGGGGGGACAACCGCGAACACCGGGGAGCTGTTTTTT. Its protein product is CAISGGTTANTGELFF.

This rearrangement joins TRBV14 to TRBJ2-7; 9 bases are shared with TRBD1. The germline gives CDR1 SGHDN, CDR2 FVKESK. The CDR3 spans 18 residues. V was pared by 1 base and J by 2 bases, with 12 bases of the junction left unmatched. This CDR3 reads CASSQVEGQGSGAYEQYF. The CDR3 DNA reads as TGTGCCAGCAGCCAAGTTGAGGGACAGGGATCGGGAGCCTACGAGCAGTACTTC.

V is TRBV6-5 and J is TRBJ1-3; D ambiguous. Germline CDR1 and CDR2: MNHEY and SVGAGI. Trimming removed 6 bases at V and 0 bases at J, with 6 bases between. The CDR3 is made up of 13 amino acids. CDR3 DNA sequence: TGTGCCAGCAGGATAAACTCTGGAAACACCATATATTTT. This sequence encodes CASRINSGNTIYF.

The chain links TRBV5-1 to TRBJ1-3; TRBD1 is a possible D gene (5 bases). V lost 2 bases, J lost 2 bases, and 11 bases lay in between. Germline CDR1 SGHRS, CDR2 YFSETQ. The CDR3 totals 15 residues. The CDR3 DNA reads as TGCGCCAGCAGCTTAACCGACAGTCCTGGAAACACCATATATTTT. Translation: CASSLTDSPGNTIYF.

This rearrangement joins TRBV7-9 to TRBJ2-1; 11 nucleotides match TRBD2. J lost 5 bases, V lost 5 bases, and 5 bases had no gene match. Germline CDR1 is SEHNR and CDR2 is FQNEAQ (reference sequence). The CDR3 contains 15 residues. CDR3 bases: TGTGCCAGCAGCCGGATTAGCGGGGGGGACAATGAGCAGTTCTTC. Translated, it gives CASSRISGGDNEQFF.

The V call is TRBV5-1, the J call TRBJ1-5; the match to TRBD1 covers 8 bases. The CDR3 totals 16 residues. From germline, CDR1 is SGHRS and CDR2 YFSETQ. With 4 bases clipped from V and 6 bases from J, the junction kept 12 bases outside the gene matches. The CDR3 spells CASSPDGQGYGQPQHF. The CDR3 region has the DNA TGCGCCAGCAGCCCCGATGGACAGGGATATGGTCAGCCCCAGCATTTT.

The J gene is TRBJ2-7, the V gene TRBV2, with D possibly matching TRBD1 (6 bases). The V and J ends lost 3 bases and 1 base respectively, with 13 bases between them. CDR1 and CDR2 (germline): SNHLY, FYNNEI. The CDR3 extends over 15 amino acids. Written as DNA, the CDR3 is TGTGCCAGCAGTGAGGCCAGGGGCGATTCCTACGAGCAGTACTTC. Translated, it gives CASSEARGDSYEQYF.